This T cell receptor (beta chain) was identified in a study of blood T cells in healthy people across ages. On the study more broadly: Using template switching, researchers captured about one barcoded beta molecule for each two T cells.

Using a J-beta primer mix together with a sample-barcoded 5' primer, a second PCR was run for roughly 6 to 12 cycles. No fewer than 2.5 million CDR3-containing paired-end reads came from each sample. One entry per CDR3 protein, called by TCRdb with MiXCR from the 5' RACE reads. The sample has roughly 900,000 distinct CDR3 sequences; 45% to 50% are singletons. This CDR3 has 14 residues. Trimming shortened V by 0 bases and J by 1 base, and 8 bases separated the two germline ends. Germline-derived CDR1 and CDR2 are SGDLS and YYNGEE. The chain uses TRBV9 and TRBJ2-7; D unclear. The clonotype originates from a man under 40 in good health. Sequencing was carried out using blood. CDR3 coding DNA: TGTGCCAGCAGCGTAGGCGCCCCGTCCTACGAGCAGTACTTC. Amino acid sequence: CASSVGAPSYEQYF.